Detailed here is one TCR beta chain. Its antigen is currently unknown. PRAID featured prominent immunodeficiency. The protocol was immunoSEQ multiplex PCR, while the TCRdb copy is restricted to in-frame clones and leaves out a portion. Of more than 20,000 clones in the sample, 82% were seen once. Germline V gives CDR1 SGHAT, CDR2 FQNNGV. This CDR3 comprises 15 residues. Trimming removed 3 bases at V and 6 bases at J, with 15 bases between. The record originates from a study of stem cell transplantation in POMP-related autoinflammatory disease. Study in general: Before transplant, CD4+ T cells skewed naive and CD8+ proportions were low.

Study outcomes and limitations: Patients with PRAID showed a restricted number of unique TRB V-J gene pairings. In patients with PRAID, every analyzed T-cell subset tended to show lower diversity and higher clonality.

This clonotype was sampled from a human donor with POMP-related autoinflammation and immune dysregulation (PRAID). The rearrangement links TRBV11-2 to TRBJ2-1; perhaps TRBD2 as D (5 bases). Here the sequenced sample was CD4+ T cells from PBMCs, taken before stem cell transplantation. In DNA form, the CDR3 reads TGTGCCAGCAGCTTCGGCGGGCCCTACGGCAATGAGCAGTTCTTC. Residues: CASSFGGPYGNEQFF.